What follows is one T cell receptor beta chain and its context. Antigen: not known. It was at deep level that the assay was run. The data were produced by immunoSEQ multiplex PCR, yet TCRdb's version contains in-frame clones alone and is incomplete. In the table there are roughly 520,000 clones, 90% to 97% of which are singletons. This sample was taken from a study of shared clonotypes between healthy human individuals. Study-wide points: Estimated richness was generally greater in naive than memory subsets. In having few donors, the study represented limited genetic and exposure-history diversity. Depth of sequencing was expected to influence donor clonotype sharing.

CDR3 size: 15 residues. CDR1 MDHEN and CDR2 SYDVKM come from the germline V gene. Germline trimming cut 3 bases from V and 5 bases from J; bases unmatched to any gene: 8. This sequence joins TRBV28 and TRBJ2-7; TRBD1 aligns across 9 bases. The TCR sequence derives from a woman in her twenties or thirties in good health. Sequenced: naive CD4+ T cells sorted from blood. Subset described: CD45RA+ positively selected. CDR3 DNA sequence: TGTGCCAGCAGTTTGCCCTTCGGGACAGGGAACGAGCAGTACTTC. Its translation is CASSLPFGTGNEQYF. Full variable domain (rest looked up from reference TRBV28 and TRBJ2-7): DVKVTQSSRYLVKRTGEKVFLECVQDMDHENMFWYRQDPGLGLRLIYFSYDVKMKEKGDIPEGYSVSREKKERFSLILESASTNQTSMYLCASSLPFGTGNEQYFGPGTRLTVT.